This TCR beta chain comes out of a study of T cell responses to AZD1222 COVID-19 vaccine. Produced via immunoSEQ multiplex PCR; TCRdb's table is partial and in-frame only. The table includes roughly 120,000 clones, approximately 90% detected once. The CDR3 spans 15 residues. CDR1 is MNHEY, CDR2 SMNVEV, per germline (reference sequence). The study, taken as a whole, reports: Breadth and depth of Spike-specific TCRs rose after two AZD1222 doses. Donors skewed white British and female; clonal diversity was possibly underestimated.

As to this clone: What it binds is not known. An end of the junction differs from the germline gene, which may be a read error.

The sequence came from an adult who received the AZD1222 COVID-19 vaccine. J is TRBJ1-2 and V is TRBV27; 9 nucleotides agree with TRBD1. The sequencing used peripheral blood, collected 28 days after the second AZD1222 dose. In DNA form, the CDR3 reads TGTGCCAGCACTTTATTAGGGACAGGGAGCTATGGCTACACCTTC. Translated, it gives CASTLLGTGSYGYTF.